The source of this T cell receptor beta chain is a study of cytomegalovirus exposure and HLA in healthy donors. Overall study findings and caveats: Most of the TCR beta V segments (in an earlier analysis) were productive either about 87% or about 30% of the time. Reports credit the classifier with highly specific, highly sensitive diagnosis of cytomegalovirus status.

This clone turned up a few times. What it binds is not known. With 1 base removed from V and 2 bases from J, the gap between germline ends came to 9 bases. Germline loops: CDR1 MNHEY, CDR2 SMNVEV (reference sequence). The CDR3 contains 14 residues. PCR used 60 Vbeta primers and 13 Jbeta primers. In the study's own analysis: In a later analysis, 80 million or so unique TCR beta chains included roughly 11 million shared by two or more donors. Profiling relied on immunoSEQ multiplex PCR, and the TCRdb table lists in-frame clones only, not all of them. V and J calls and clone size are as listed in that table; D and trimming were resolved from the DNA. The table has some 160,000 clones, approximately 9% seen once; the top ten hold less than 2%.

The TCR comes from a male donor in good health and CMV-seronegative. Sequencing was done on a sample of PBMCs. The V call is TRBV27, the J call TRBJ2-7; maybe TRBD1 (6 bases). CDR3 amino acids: CASSLFRQAYEQYF. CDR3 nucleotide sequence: TGTGCCAGCAGTTTATTCCGACAGGCCTACGAGCAGTACTTC.